Listed below are T cell receptor beta chains from one sample, sequenced in a study of T cell responses to AZD1222 COVID-19 vaccine. The protocol was immunoSEQ multiplex PCR, while the TCRdb copy is restricted to in-frame clones and leaves out a portion. The sample includes 150,000 to 200,000 clones, 90% to 95% of them seen just once. The specimen comprised peripheral blood, sampled 28 days after the second AZD1222 dose. The receptors were sampled from an adult who received the AZD1222 COVID-19 vaccine. Both conserved end residues are part of each CDR3. D genes are given only for firm matches. Rows may omit the clone size; those that give it use once, few, many or a size class.

J,size,V,D,DNA,CDR3
TRBJ2-7,NA,TRBV12-3/TRBV12-4,NA,TGTGCCAGCAGTTTCGCCTACGAGCAGTACTTC,CASSFAYEQYF
TRBJ2-1,NA,TRBV7-2,NA,TGTGCCAGCAGTTCTGGGGGGCCCAATGAGCAGTTCTTC,CASSSGGPNEQFF
TRBJ2-1,NA,TRBV6-2/TRBV6-3,NA,TGTGCCAGCAGTTACTGGGGATCTGAGCAGTTCTTC,CASSYWGSEQFF
TRBJ2-1,few,TRBV10-2,TRBD2,TGCGCCAGCAGTGAAGCGGGGGCGGGGAACAATGAGCAGTTCTTC,CASSEAGAGNNEQFF
TRBJ1-6,NA,TRBV19,NA,TGTGCCAGTCGGGCCAGCTATAATTCACCCCTCCACTTT,CASRASYNSPLHF
TRBJ2-7,NA,TRBV6-1,NA,TGTGCCAGCAGTGAACTTAGCGGTCCTTCCTACGAGCAGTACTTC,CASSELSGPSYEQYF
TRBJ1-5,NA,TRBV2,NA,TGTGCCAGCAGGGCCACGGATCAGCCCCAGCATTTT,CASRATDQPQHF
TRBJ1-1,NA,TRBV5-1,TRBD1,TGCGCCAGCAGCTTTTCAGGGGGCACTGAAGCTTTCTTT,CASSFSGGTEAFF
TRBJ1-4,once,TRBV7-9,TRBD1,TGTGCCAGCAGCCCCGGGACAGGGAATGAAAAACTGTTTTTT,CASSPGTGNEKLFF
TRBJ1-1,NA,TRBV19,NA,TGTGCCAGTAGTATCAAGGTTGACAGTCTCATGAACACTGAAGCTTTCTTT,CASSIKVDSLMNTEAFF
TRBJ2-3,NA,TRBV2,NA,TGTGCCAGCATCCGGACAGCCATGAGCACAGATACGCAGTATTTT,CASIRTAMSTDTQYF
TRBJ1-2,NA,TRBV4-1,NA,TGCGCCAGCAGCCAATTAGAGGGGATGATCAACTATGGCTACACCTTC,CASSQLEGMINYGYTF
TRBJ2-5,NA,TRBV2,TRBD2,TGTGCCAGCAGTGAACTGGTGGGACTAGCGGGAGGTGGGGAGACCCAGTACTTC,CASSELVGLAGGGETQYF
TRBJ2-1,NA,TRBV6-2/TRBV6-3,NA,TGTGCCAGCAGTGCCTTGATAGGTGATGAGCAGTTCTTC,CASSALIGDEQFF
TRBJ1-2,NA,TRBV29-1,NA,TGCAGCGTTGATTCGACAGCCTTTCCGTATGGCTACACCTTC,CSVDSTAFPYGYTF
TRBJ1-5,NA,TRBV23-1,NA,TGCGCCAGCAGCCCCAGGTTCTCAAGCAATCAGCCCCAGCATTTT,CASSPRFSSNQPQHF
TRBJ1-1,NA,TRBV12-3/TRBV12-4,NA,TGTGCCAGCAGTTGGGACTCCCTCGAAGCTTTCTTT,CASSWDSLEAFF
TRBJ2-5,once,TRBV15,NA,TGTGCCACCAACAACAGGTTACAAGAGACCCAGTACTTC,CATNNRLQETQYF
TRBJ1-1,NA,TRBV7-8,NA,TGTGCCAGCAGCTCCCGAGCGGGGAACACTGAAGCTTTCTTT,CASSSRAGNTEAFF
TRBJ1-3,NA,TRBV6-5,TRBD1,TGTGCCAGCAGTTCGACAGGGATACACTCTGGAAACACCATATATTTT,CASSSTGIHSGNTIYF
TRBJ2-1,NA,TRBV3-1/TRBV3-2,NA,TGTGCCAGCAGCCAAGTCCCAGCGGTGCCCTACAATGAGCAGTTCTTC,CASSQVPAVPYNEQFF
TRBJ1-2,NA,TRBV7-2,TRBD1,TGTGCCAGCAGCTTAGGACAGGGAGGGCGTGGCTACACCTTC,CASSLGQGGRGYTF
TRBJ1-1,NA,TRBV6-5,NA,TGTGCCAGCATCCAGGGGCGGGGGACTGAAGCTTTCTTT,CASIQGRGTEAFF
TRBJ1-2,NA,TRBV5-1,NA,TGCGCCACCTCACTCGGGGGCGCGGTTGGTGGCTACACCTTC,CATSLGGAVGGYTF
TRBJ2-7,NA,TRBV11-3,TRBD2,TGTGCCAGCAGCCCTAGCGGAGACCCCTACGAGCAGTACTTC,CASSPSGDPYEQYF
TRBJ1-5,NA,TRBV27,NA,TGTGCCAGCGGGGGCAGCAATCAGCCCCAGCATTTT,CASGGSNQPQHF
TRBJ2-7,NA,TRBV29-1,NA,TGCAGCGTGACTCCCCGGGGGGCGAGGGAGCAGTACTTC,CSVTPRGAREQYF